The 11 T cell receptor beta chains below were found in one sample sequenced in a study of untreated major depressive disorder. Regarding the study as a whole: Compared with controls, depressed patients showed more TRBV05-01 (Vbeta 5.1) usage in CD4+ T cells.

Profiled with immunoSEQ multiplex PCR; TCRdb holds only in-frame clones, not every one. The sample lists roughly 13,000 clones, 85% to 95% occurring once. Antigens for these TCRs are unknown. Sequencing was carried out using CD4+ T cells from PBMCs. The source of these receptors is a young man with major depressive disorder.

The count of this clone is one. CDR3 loop: CASNYADEQFF. DNA for the CDR3: TGTGCCAGCAACTACGCCGATGAGCAGTTCTTC. The chain couples TRBV2 to TRBJ2-1; the D is unclear. Germline values: CDR1 SNHLY, CDR2 FYNNEI. V was cut by 7 bases and J by 8 bases, with 9 bases left in between. This CDR3 is 11 amino acids long.

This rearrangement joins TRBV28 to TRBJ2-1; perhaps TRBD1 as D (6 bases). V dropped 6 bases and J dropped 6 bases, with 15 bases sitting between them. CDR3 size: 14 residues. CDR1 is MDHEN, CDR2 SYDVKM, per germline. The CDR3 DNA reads TGTGCCAGCAGCCCCCTGGGACAAGGCAATGAGCAGTTCTTC. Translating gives CASSPLGQGNEQFF.

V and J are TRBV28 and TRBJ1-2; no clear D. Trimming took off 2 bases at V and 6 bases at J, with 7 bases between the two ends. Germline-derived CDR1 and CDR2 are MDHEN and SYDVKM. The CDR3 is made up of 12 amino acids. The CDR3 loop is CASSLRAHGYTF. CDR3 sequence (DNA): TGTGCCAGCAGTTTACGGGCTCATGGCTACACCTTC.

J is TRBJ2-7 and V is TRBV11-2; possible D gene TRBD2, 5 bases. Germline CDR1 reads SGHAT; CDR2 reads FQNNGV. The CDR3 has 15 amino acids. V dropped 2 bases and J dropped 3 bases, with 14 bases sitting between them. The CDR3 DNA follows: TGTGCCAGCAGCTTAATGAGGGTAATTGGCTACGAGCAGTACTTC. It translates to CASSLMRVIGYEQYF.

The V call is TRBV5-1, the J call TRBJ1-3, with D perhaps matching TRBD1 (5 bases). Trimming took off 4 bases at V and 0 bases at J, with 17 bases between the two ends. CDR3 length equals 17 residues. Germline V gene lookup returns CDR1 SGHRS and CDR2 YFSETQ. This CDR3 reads CASSPTGTVASGNTIYF. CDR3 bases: TGCGCCAGCAGCCCGACCGGGACGGTGGCCTCTGGAAACACCATATATTTT.

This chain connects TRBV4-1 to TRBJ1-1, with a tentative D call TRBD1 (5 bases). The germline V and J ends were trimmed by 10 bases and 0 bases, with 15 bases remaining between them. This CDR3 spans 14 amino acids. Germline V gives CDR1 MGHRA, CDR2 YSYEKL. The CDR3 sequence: CATRGPLLNTEAFF. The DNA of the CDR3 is TGCGCCACCCGGGGCCCGCTATTGAACACTGAAGCTTTCTTT.

Here the CDR3 reads CASSWTGAPTDTQYF. The CDR3 DNA reads TGCGCCAGCAGCTGGACAGGGGCCCCCACAGATACGCAGTATTTT. The chain uses TRBV5-1 and TRBJ2-3; TRBD1 matches at 9 bases. This CDR3 is 15 amino acids long. Germline values: CDR1 SGHRS, CDR2 YFSETQ. Unmatched junction bases numbered 4, after V lost 3 bases and J lost 2 bases.

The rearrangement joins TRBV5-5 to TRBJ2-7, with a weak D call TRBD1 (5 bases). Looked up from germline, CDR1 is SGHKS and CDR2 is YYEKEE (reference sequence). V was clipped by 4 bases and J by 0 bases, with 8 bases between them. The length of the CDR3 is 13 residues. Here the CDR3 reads CASSLQVSYEQYF. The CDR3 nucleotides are TGTGCCAGCAGCCTACAGGTCTCCTACGAGCAGTACTTC. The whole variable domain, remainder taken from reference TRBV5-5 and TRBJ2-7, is DAGVTQSPTHLIKTRGQQVTLRCSPISGHKSVSWYQQVLGQGPQFIFQYYEKEERGRGNFPDRFSARQFPNYSSELNVNALLLGDSALYLCASSLQVSYEQYFGPGTRLTVT.

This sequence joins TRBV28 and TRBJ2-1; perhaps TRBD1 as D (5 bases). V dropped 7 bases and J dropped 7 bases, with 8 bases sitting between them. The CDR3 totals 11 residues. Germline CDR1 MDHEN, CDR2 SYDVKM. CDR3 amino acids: CASIQGNEQFF. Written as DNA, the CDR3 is TGTGCCAGCATCCAGGGTAATGAGCAGTTCTTC.

DNA for the CDR3: TGTGCCAGCTCACCAGGTTCAGGGATATACGAGCAGTACTTC. It yields the protein CASSPGSGIYEQYF. The chain uses TRBV18 and TRBJ2-7; D may be TRBD1 (5 bases). V shed 2 bases and J shed 4 bases, with 12 bases lying between them. Germline CDR1 KGHSH, CDR2 LQKENI. The CDR3 is 14 amino acids.

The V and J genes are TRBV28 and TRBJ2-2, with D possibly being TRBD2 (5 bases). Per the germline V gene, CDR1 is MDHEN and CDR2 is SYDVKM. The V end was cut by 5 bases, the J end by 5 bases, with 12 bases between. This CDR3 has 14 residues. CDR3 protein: CASSPGGLTGELFF. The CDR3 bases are TGTGCCAGCAGTCCCGGCGGACTGACCGGGGAGCTGTTTTTT.